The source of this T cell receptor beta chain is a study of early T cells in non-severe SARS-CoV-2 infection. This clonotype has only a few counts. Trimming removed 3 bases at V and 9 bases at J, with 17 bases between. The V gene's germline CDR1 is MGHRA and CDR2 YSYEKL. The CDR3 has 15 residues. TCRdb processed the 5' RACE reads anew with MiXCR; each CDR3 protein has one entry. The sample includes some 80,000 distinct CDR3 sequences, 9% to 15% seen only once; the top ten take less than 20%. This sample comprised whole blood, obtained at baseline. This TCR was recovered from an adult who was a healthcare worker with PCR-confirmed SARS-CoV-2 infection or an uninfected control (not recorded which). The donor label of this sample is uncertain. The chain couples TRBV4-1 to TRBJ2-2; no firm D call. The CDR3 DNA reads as TGCGCCAGCAGCCAGACCCCAGGTCCTATAAGGGAGCTGTTTTTT. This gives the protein CASSQTPGPIRELFF.